A single sample gave rise to the 28 T cell receptor beta chains below, sequenced in a study of blood T cell repertoires in COVID-19. Clones were read by immunoSEQ multiplex PCR, and TCRdb kept only the in-frame ones, dropping some. The data show 300,000 to 400,000 clones, more than 75% seen once. Sequences were obtained from peripheral blood. Source of these receptors: a woman aged 45-60 years with active or convalescent COVID-19.

In its sample, this clone was seen a few times. The gene calls are TRBV27 and TRBJ1-6; 7 nucleotides agree with TRBD1. CDR3 length equals 17 residues. CDR1 MNHEY and CDR2 SMNVEV come from the germline V gene (reference sequence). The J segment lost 10 bases and the V segment lost 4 bases, leaving 16 bases of the junction unmatched. The CDR3 sequence: CASSSSGGYNTPSPLHF. The CDR3 bases are TGTGCCAGCAGTTCCTCAGGGGGATATAACACCCCATCACCCCTCCACTTT.

The V gene is TRBV19, the J gene TRBJ1-2; perhaps TRBD1 as D (5 bases). The CDR3 contains 13 residues. CDR1 and CDR2 (germline): LNHDA, SQIVND (reference sequence). V was cut by 3 bases and J by 7 bases, with 12 bases left in between. The CDR3 DNA is TGTGCCAGTAGTATTCAAGGGGCAGGTGGCTACACCTTC. Translation gives CASSIQGAGGYTF.

The chain uses TRBV11-2 and TRBJ1-6; TRBD1 agrees at 8 bases. V was clipped by 5 bases and J by 7 bases; unmatched bases: 7. CDR1 and CDR2 (germline): SGHAT, FQNNGV. The CDR3 runs to 15 residues. CDR3 DNA sequence: TGTGCCAGCAGCCCCCGGACAGGGACGAATTCACCCCTCCACTTT. Residues: CASSPRTGTNSPLHF.

The chain uses TRBV4-2 and TRBJ1-2, with 8 bases lining up with TRBD1. CDR1 and CDR2 from the germline V gene are LGHNA and YNFKEQ. V gave up 0 bases and J gave up 8 bases; unmatched junction bases: 11. The CDR3 spans 16 residues. CDR3 bases: TGTGCCAGCAGCCAAGATATGACAGGGGCTGTCTTGGGCTACACCTTC. Translating it yields CASSQDMTGAVLGYTF.

The V gene is TRBV28, the J gene TRBJ1-2, with 12 bases fitting TRBD1. J was trimmed by 0 bases and V by 5 bases; bases with no gene match: 10. Per the germline V gene, CDR1 is MDHEN and CDR2 is SYDVKM. The CDR3 runs to 18 residues. In DNA, the CDR3 is TGTGCCAGCAGTCTAGCCCCGGGACAGGGGGCTTCTAACTATGGCTACACCTTC. It translates to CASSLAPGQGASNYGYTF.

The V call is TRBV7-2, the J call TRBJ2-5, with 13 bases aligning to TRBD2. The V and J ends lost 5 bases and 5 bases, in that order; junction bases with no gene match: 5. The CDR3 length is 15 residues. The germline V gene has CDR1 SGHTA and CDR2 FQGNSA. In nucleotides, the CDR3 is TGTGCCAGCAGCCCTACTAGCGGGAGGGGGGAGACCCAGTACTTC. Its protein product is CASSPTSGRGETQYF.

The rearrangement uses TRBV7-2 and TRBJ2-5; D is uncertain. Trimming stripped 3 bases from V and 2 bases from J, with 7 bases between. CDR1 SGHTA and CDR2 FQGNSA come from the germline V gene. The CDR3 runs 13 residues. The DNA for the CDR3 is TGTGCCAGCAGCTTGGCTAGACAAGAGACCCAGTACTTC. Translating it yields CASSLARQETQYF.

This clone was seen only once. The genes are TRBV6-5 and TRBJ1-1; no clear D gene. Trimming left V 0 bases short and J 1 base short, with 6 bases between. This CDR3 has 14 amino acids. In germline, CDR1 is MNHEY, CDR2 SVGAGI. Written as DNA, the CDR3 is TGTGCCAGCAGTTACTCCTTATGGAACACTGAAGCTTTCTTT. Protein sequence: CASSYSLWNTEAFF.

The genes are TRBV6-5 and TRBJ1-2, with a tentative D call TRBD1 (6 bases). The V gene's germline CDR1 is MNHEY and CDR2 SVGAGI. V was cut by 6 bases and J by 4 bases, with 15 bases left in between. The CDR3 spans 14 residues. The CDR3 DNA is TGTGCCAGCAGCCCACAGGGAATTCCCTATGGCTACACCTTC. It is translated as CASSPQGIPYGYTF.

The gene calls are TRBV7-2 and TRBJ1-6; D call uncertain. The CDR3 contains 17 residues. Germline lookup yields CDR1 SGHTA and CDR2 FQGNSA. V gave up 1 base and J gave up 2 bases, with 12 bases separating them. The CDR3 here is CASSLDPVRAYNSPLHF. DNA of the CDR3: TGTGCCAGCAGCTTAGACCCGGTACGCGCCTATAATTCACCCCTCCACTTT.

V gene TRBV4-1 combines with J gene TRBJ2-1, with TRBD1 identical over 10 bases. Per the germline V gene, CDR1 is MGHRA and CDR2 is YSYEKL. The CDR3 length is 15 residues. Trimming took 5 bases from V and 4 from J; bases not matched to a gene: 5. For the CDR3, the DNA is TGCGCCAGCAGCTCCGGACAGGGGGTTTACAATGAGCAGTTCTTC. Translating gives CASSSGQGVYNEQFF.

The chain employs TRBV30 and TRBJ2-2, with 9 bases matching TRBD2. Per the germline V gene, CDR1 is GTSNPN and CDR2 is SVGIG (reference sequence). Unmatched junction bases numbered 8, after V lost 0 bases and J lost 6 bases. The CDR3 contains 16 residues. In DNA, the CDR3 is TGTGCCTGGAGTGTAATGGGCGGGGGGGCCGCCGGGGAGCTGTTTTTT. Protein: CAWSVMGGGAAGELFF.

The rearrangement links TRBV29-1 to TRBJ2-7; D gene unclear. Trimming cost V 2 bases and J 0 bases, with 14 bases left between them. The germline V gene has CDR1 SQVTM and CDR2 ANQGSEA. The CDR3 is made up of 15 amino acids. DNA of the CDR3: TGCAGCGTTGAAAGTGCTGGGCCGAGCTCCTACGAGCAGTACTTC. It is translated as CSVESAGPSSYEQYF.

The chain recombines TRBV5-1 with TRBJ1-4, with D possibly matching TRBD1 (6 bases). The germline gives CDR1 SGHRS, CDR2 YFSETQ. The CDR3 runs 15 residues. The germline V and J ends were trimmed by 1 base and 4 bases, with 11 bases remaining between them. The DNA for the CDR3 is TGCGCCAGCAGCTTGTCAGGGGACCATAATGAAAAACTGTTTTTT. It specifies CASSLSGDHNEKLFF. The full variable domain, its missing parts supplied by reference TRBV5-1 and TRBJ1-4, is KAGVTQTPRYLIKTRGQQVTLSCSPISGHRSVSWYQQTPGQGLQFLFEYFSETQRNKGNFPGRFSGRQFSNSRSEMNVSTLELGDSALYLCASSLSGDHNEKLFFGSGTQLSVL.

The V call is TRBV5-6, the J call TRBJ1-2; TRBD1 might be the D (5 bases). The germline V and J ends were trimmed by 2 bases and 8 bases, with 16 bases remaining between them. This CDR3 comprises 14 residues. Germline CDR1 is SGHDT and CDR2 is YYEEEE. The CDR3 region is CASSFGARERGYTF. DNA for the CDR3: TGTGCCAGCAGCTTTGGGGCCAGGGAACGGGGCTACACCTTC.

Notes on this clone: This specimen includes other DNA sequences encoding the same CDR3. In DNA, the CDR3 is TGTGCCAGCAGCGTAGGGAGCTCTGGAAACACCATATATTTT. Translating it yields CASSVGSSGNTIYF. The chain joins TRBV9 to TRBJ1-3; D is uncertain. V was pared by 0 bases and J by 0 bases, with 4 bases between. The CDR3 is 14 amino acids. The V gene's germline CDR1 is SGDLS and CDR2 YYNGEE.

The V gene is TRBV11-2, the J gene TRBJ2-4; D is undetermined. The germline V gene encodes CDR1 SGHAT and CDR2 FQNNGV. The CDR3 spans 15 residues. Trimming cost V 5 bases and J 6 bases, with 17 bases left between them. Here the CDR3 reads CASSLSTGSANIQYF. CDR3 sequence (DNA): TGTGCCAGCAGCCTCTCTACCGGGTCCGCAAACATTCAGTACTTC.

This rearrangement joins TRBV5-1 to TRBJ1-2; perhaps TRBD1 as D (5 bases). The germline V and J ends were trimmed by 0 bases and 7 bases, with 10 bases remaining between them. CDR1 is SGHRS and CDR2 is YFSETQ in the germline V gene. The CDR3 spans 13 residues. CDR3 amino acids: CASSLVGRGGYTF. CDR3 coding DNA: TGCGCCAGCAGCTTGGTGGGTAGGGGTGGCTACACCTTC.

The chain has TRBV28 and TRBJ1-3, with 7 bases aligning to TRBD1. J gave up 4 bases and V 4 bases, and 7 bases lay outside the gene matches. CDR1 is MDHEN, CDR2 SYDVKM, per germline. The CDR3 spans 15 residues. CDR3 in DNA: TGTGCCAGCAGTTCTCTTAGGGACAGCGGAAACACCATATATTTT. Amino acids: CASSSLRDSGNTIYF.

This clone was seen a single time. The J gene is TRBJ2-2, the V gene TRBV2, with 8 bases identical to TRBD1. Germline CDR1 SNHLY, CDR2 FYNNEI. J was trimmed by 3 bases and V by 6 bases; bases with no gene match: 3. This CDR3 contains 14 residues. The CDR3 DNA reads TGTGCCAGCAGCGACAGGGGCGACACCGGGGAGCTGTTTTTT. It encodes CASSDRGDTGELFF.

This chain uses TRBV4-1 with TRBJ1-5; no clear D. Between the trimmed V and J ends, which lost 1 base and 6 bases, there was a span of 10 bases. CDR3 length: 14 amino acids. Germline loops: CDR1 MGHRA, CDR2 YSYEKL. The CDR3: CASSQGGELQPQHF. CDR3 nucleotide sequence: TGCGCCAGCAGCCAAGGGGGAGAGCTTCAGCCCCAGCATTTT.

This clone was seen at least ten times. The chain uses TRBV19 and TRBJ2-7; 9 bases agree with TRBD1. There are 15 residues in the CDR3. The V gene's germline CDR1 is LNHDA and CDR2 SQIVND (reference sequence). Unmatched junction bases numbered 12, after V lost 6 bases and J lost 6 bases. CDR3 sequence (DNA): TGTGCCAGTAGCGACGGGGGGACAGGGTTTGTCGAGCAGTACTTC. Its translation: CASSDGGTGFVEQYF.

This rearrangement joins TRBV27 to TRBJ2-1; TRBD2 agrees at 8 bases. Losses at the gene ends were 4 bases for V and 0 bases for J; bases not matched to a gene: 11. CDR1 and CDR2 from the germline V gene are MNHEY and SMNVEV (reference sequence). The length of the CDR3 is 18 residues. The CDR3 is CASSSGGGPSFSYNEQFF. The CDR3 nucleotides read TGTGCCAGCAGTTCTGGCGGGGGGCCATCTTTCTCCTACAATGAGCAGTTCTTC.

The CDR3: CASSVGGASGREYEQFF. CDR3 DNA sequence: TGTGCCAGCAGTGTGGGTGGGGCTAGCGGGAGGGAATATGAGCAGTTCTTC. The V call is TRBV2, the J call TRBJ2-1; 12 bases are a match to TRBD2. Trimming removed 4 bases from V and 8 bases from J; junction bases left unmatched: 12. The CDR3 runs to 17 residues. Germline V CDR1 and CDR2: SNHLY, FYNNEI.

Only a few counts were recorded for this clone. The gene calls are TRBV6-2 or TRBV6-3 and TRBJ1-1; D is undetermined. Germline CDR1 is MNHEY and CDR2 is SVGEGT. The CDR3 length is 14 residues. V lost 6 bases to trimming and J lost 4 bases, with 15 bases between them. CDR3 DNA sequence: TGTGCCAGCAGCACGGCTTCGGGTAGCACTGAAGCTTTCTTT. It is translated as CASSTASGSTEAFF.

CDR3 sequence reads: CASSRGEAYEQYF. The CDR3 DNA follows: TGTGCCAGCAGTCGTGGAGAAGCCTACGAGCAGTACTTC. The V and J genes are TRBV6-5 and TRBJ2-7; D is uncertain. V lost 5 bases and J 2 bases, leaving 10 bases between the germline ends. CDR3 length: 13 residues. Germline lookup yields CDR1 MNHEY and CDR2 SVGAGI.

The chain couples TRBV14 to TRBJ1-1; D is unclear. V lost 1 base and J lost 4, with 7 bases in between. The CDR3 runs 13 residues. Germline CDR1 SGHDN, CDR2 FVKESK. The CDR3 bases are TGTGCCAGCAGCCAAGGGAGAAGCACTGAAGCTTTCTTT. Its translation: CASSQGRSTEAFF.

This rearrangement joins TRBV7-3 to TRBJ1-4; 7 bases match TRBD1. Unmatched junction bases numbered 6, after V lost 5 bases and J lost 3 bases. The CDR3 spans 15 residues. Germline V gene sequence: CDR1 SGHTA, CDR2 FQGTGA. The CDR3 nucleotides are TGTGCCAGCAGCCCGGGACAGCAATCTAATGAAAAACTGTTTTTT. This translates into CASSPGQQSNEKLFF.